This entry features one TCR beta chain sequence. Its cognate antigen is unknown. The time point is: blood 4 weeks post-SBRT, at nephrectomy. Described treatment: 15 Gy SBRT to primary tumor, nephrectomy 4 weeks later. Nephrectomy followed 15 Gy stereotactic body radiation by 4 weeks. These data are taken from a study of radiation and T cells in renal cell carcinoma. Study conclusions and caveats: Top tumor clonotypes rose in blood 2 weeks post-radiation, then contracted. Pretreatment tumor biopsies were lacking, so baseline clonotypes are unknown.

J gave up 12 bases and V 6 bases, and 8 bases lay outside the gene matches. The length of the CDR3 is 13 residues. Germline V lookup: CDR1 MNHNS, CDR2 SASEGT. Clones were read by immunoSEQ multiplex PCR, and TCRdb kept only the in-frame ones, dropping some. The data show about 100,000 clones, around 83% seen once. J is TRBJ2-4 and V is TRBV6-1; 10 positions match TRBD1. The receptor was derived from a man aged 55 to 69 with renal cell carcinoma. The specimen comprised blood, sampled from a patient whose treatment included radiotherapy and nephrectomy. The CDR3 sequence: CASSVDRGDSQYF. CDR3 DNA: TGTGCCAGCAGCGTGGACAGGGGGGACAGTCAGTACTTC.